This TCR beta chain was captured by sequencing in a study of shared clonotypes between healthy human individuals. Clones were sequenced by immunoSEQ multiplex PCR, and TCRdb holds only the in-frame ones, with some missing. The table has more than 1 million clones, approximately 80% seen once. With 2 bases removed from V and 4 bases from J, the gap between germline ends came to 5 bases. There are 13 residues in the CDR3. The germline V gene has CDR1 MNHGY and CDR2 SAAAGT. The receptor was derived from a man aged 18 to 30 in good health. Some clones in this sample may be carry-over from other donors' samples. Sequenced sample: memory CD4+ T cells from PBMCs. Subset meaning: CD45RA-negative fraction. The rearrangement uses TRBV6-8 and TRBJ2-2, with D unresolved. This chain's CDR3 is CASSYPPTGELFF. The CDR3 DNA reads TGTGCCAGCAGTTACCCCCCCACCGGGGAGCTGTTTTTT.